This is a list of T cell receptor beta chains from one sample in a study of CD8 T cells in ankylosing spondylitis. MiXCR was run by TCRdb on the 5' RACE reads, yielding one entry per CDR3 protein. The data contain 400,000 or so distinct CDR3 sequences, roughly a quarter of them singletons. The sample comprised blood, either unsorted or a sorted T cell fraction (not recorded which). The receptors here all came from a male donor with ankylosing spondylitis. The CDR3 runs from the conserved cysteine through the conserved F or W. The D gene is left open where the match is weak. Some rows mark clone size as missing; the rest say once, few, many or name a class of expanded clone.

>TRBV3-1|TRBJ1-2|NA|NA
TGTGCCAGCAGCTCAAGGGACGCCTACACCTTC
CASSSRDAYTF
>TRBV12-3/TRBV12-4|TRBJ2-2|TRBD2|many
TGTGCCAGCAGTTTTTCTAGCGGGAGAAACACCGGGGAGCTGTTTTTT
CASSFSSGRNTGELFF
>TRBV5-1|TRBJ2-2|NA|few
TGCGCCAGCAGCTTGGAGACCAACACCGGGGAGCTGTTTTTT
CASSLETNTGELFF
>TRBV27|TRBJ2-6|NA|many
TGTGCCAGCAGTCCACGATGGGGGGTAGGAAGCTCTGGGGCCAACGTCCTGACTTTC
CASSPRWGVGSSGANVLTF
>TRBV4-2|TRBJ2-3|TRBD2|once
TGTGCCAGCAGCCGGGGAGAGACTAGCGGAACTAGCACAGATACGCAGTATTTT
CASSRGETSGTSTDTQYF
>TRBV5-1|TRBJ2-3|NA|NA
TGCGCCAGCAGCTTGGATGGCTTGCCTAGCACAGATACGCAGTATTTT
CASSLDGLPSTDTQYF
>TRBV12-3/TRBV12-4|TRBJ2-3|TRBD2|NA
TGTGCCAGCACTCCTGGGAGCGGGAGGGCCAAAGCAGATACGCAGTATTTT
CASTPGSGRAKADTQYF
>TRBV20-1|TRBJ1-6|TRBD1|NA
TGCAGTGCTAGAGATAGAGGGACAGGGTACAATTCACCCCTCCACTTT
CSARDRGTGYNSPLHF
>TRBV5-1|TRBJ1-4|TRBD1|NA
TGCGCCAGCAGCTTGCGGCAGGGGGGTAATGAAAAACTGTTTTTT
CASSLRQGGNEKLFF
>TRBV25-1|TRBJ1-6|TRBD1|NA
TGTGCCAGCAGTGACCCTTACAGGGGTAATTCACCCCTCCACTTT
CASSDPYRGNSPLHF
>TRBV20-1|TRBJ1-6|TRBD1|NA
TGCAGTGCCCGGACAGGGGGCGAGAGTTCACCCCTCCACTTT
CSARTGGESSPLHF
>TRBV7-2|TRBJ2-3|NA|NA
TGTGCCAGCAGCTTAGCGTCTCAGGGTGCTACGCAGTATTTT
CASSLASQGATQYF
>TRBV7-9|TRBJ2-1|NA|many
TGTGCCAGCAGCCCGAAGGACTTGGGGACGCGGAGGAATGAGCAGTTCTTC
CASSPKDLGTRRNEQFF
>TRBV6-1|TRBJ2-2|NA|NA
TGTGCCAGCAGTCGGGGAACATCAACCGGGGAGCTGTTTTTT
CASSRGTSTGELFF
>TRBV5-4|TRBJ2-3|NA|NA
TGTGCCAGCAGCCCCCTGATGTCCACAGATACGCAGTATTTT
CASSPLMSTDTQYF
>TRBV3-1|TRBJ1-1|NA|NA
TGTGCCAGCAGCCAGGAAGGAAGCAGCACTGAAGCTTTCTTT
CASSQEGSSTEAFF
>TRBV9|TRBJ2-1|NA|NA
TGTGCCAGCAGCGTAGACCCCCAGGGGGGGCAGTTCTTC
CASSVDPQGGQFF
>TRBV9|TRBJ2-2|NA|NA
TGTGCCAGCAGCGTATATCAGAACACCGGGGAGCTGTTTTTT
CASSVYQNTGELFF
>TRBV12-3/TRBV12-4|TRBJ2-3|TRBD2|NA
TGTGCCAGCAGCCTCCTCGGACTAGCGGGAGGGGTAACAGATACGCAGTATTTT
CASSLLGLAGGVTDTQYF
>TRBV27|TRBJ1-4|NA|NA
TGTGCCAGCAGGCCCGGGACTAGGGGTGAAAAACTGTTTTTT
CASRPGTRGEKLFF
>TRBV24-1|TRBJ2-5|NA|NA
TGTGCCACCAGTGACCACTTCGATAGGTGGGAGACCCAGTACTTC
CATSDHFDRWETQYF
>TRBV12-3/TRBV12-4|TRBJ2-1|NA|NA
TGTGCCAGCGGCGGGCCTTACAATGAGCAGTTCTTC
CASGGPYNEQFF
>TRBV20-1|TRBJ2-2|TRBD1|few
TGCAGTGCTAGAGATGGGGGACAGGGGAACACCGGGGAGCTGTTTTTT
CSARDGGQGNTGELFF
>TRBV20-1|TRBJ2-7|NA|NA
TGCAGTGCTAGGATGCAGGGGCCATCCTACGAGCAGTACTTC
CSARMQGPSYEQYF
>TRBV4-2|TRBJ2-3|TRBD2|few
TGTGCCAGCAGCCCGACTAGCGGGACTAGCACAGATACGCAGTATTTT
CASSPTSGTSTDTQYF
>TRBV5-1|TRBJ2-5|NA|few
TGCGCCAGCAGCTTGGGGGAGGATCTTCGGTTCCAAGAGACCCAGTACTTC
CASSLGEDLRFQETQYF
>TRBV20-1|TRBJ2-5|TRBD1|few
TGCAGTGCTACACAGGGGCAAGAGACCCAGTACTTC
CSATQGQETQYF
>TRBV6-4|TRBJ2-7|TRBD1|NA
TGTGCCAGCAGTGACTCGGGACAGGGCTACGAGCAGTACTTC
CASSDSGQGYEQYF
>TRBV7-8|TRBJ1-2|NA|few
TGTGCCAGCAGCCAAAACAGTTTGGCTTATGGCTACACCTTC
CASSQNSLAYGYTF
>TRBV29-1|TRBJ1-6|NA|NA
TGCAGCGTCAAGAGGGACATTGGATCACCCCTCCACTTT
CSVKRDIGSPLHF
>TRBV12-3/TRBV12-4|TRBJ1-3|TRBD1|few
TGTGCCAGCAGCCGACAGGGATTCGCTGGAAACACCATATATTTT
CASSRQGFAGNTIYF
>TRBV7-9|TRBJ2-1|NA|NA
TGTGCCAGCAGCTTAATAAAAGGGCAGTCCAATGAGCAGTTCTTC
CASSLIKGQSNEQFF